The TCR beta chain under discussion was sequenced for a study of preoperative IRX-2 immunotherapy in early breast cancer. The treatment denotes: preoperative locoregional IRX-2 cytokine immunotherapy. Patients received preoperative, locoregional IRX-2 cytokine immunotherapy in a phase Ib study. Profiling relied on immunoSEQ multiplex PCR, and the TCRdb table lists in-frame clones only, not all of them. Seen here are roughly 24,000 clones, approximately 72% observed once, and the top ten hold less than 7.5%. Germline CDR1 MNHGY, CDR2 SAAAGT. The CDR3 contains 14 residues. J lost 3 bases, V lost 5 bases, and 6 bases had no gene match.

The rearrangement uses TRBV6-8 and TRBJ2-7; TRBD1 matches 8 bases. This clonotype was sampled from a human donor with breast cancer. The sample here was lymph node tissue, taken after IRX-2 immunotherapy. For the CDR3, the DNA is TGTGCCAGCAGTCTGACAGGGGTTGGCTACGAGCAGTACTTC. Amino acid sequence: CASSLTGVGYEQYF.